This TCR beta chain originates from a study of T cell responses to AZD1222 COVID-19 vaccine. There are 14 residues in the CDR3. Germline-derived CDR1 and CDR2 are SQVTM and ANQGSEA. V lost 5 bases and J lost 8, with 21 bases in between. Method: immunoSEQ multiplex PCR; TCRdb's copy keeps in-frame clones and lacks some. The sample has 180,000 or so clones; 92% are singletons. Sequencing used peripheral blood, obtained 28 days after the second AZD1222 dose. The chain uses TRBV29-1 and TRBJ1-1; D call uncertain. This receptor was identified in an adult who received the AZD1222 COVID-19 vaccine. CDR3 sequence (DNA): TGCAGCGTTCTGGGATACGGGGATCCGACCGAAGCTTTCTTT. Its protein is CSVLGYGDPTEAFF.